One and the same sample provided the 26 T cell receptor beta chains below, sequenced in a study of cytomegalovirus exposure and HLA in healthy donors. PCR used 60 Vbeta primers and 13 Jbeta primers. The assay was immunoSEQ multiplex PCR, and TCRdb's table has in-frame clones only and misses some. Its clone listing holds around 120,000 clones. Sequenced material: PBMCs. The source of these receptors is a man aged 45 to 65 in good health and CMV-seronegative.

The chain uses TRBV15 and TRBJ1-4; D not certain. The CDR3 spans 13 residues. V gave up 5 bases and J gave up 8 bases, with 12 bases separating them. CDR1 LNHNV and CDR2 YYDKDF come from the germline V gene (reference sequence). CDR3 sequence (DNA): TGTGCCACCAGCTCCCCCTTCCCCGAAAAACTGTTTTTT. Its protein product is CATSSPFPEKLFF.

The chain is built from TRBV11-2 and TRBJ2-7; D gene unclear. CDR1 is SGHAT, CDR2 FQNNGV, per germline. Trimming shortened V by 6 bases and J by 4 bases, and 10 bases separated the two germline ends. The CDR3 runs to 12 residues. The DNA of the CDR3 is TGTGCCAGCAGTCTCGGTAAATACGAGCAGTACTTC. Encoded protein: CASSLGKYEQYF.

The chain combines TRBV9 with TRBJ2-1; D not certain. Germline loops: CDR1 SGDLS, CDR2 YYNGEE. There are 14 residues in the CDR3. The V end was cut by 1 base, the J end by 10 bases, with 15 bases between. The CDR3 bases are TGTGCCAGCAGCGTATCTTCCAGCGAGAGCGAGCAGTTCTTC. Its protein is CASSVSSSESEQFF.

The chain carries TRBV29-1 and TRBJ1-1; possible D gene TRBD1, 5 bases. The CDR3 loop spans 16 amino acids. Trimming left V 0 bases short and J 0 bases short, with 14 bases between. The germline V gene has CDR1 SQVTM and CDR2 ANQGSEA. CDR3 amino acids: CSVEDRQGTLNTEAFF. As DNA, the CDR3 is TGCAGCGTTGAAGATCGGCAGGGAACCCTGAACACTGAAGCTTTCTTT.

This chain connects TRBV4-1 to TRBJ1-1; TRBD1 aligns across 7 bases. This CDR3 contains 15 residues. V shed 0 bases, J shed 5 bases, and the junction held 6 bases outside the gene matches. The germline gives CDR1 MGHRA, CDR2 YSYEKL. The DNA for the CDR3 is TGCGCCAGCAGCCAAGAGGGACAGCTGAGGACTGAAGCTTTCTTT. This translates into CASSQEGQLRTEAFF.

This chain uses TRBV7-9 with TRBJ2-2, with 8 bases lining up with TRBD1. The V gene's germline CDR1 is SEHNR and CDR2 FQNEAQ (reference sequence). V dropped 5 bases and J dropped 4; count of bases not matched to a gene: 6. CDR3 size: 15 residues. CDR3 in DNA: TGTGCCAGCAGCGATTGGGACAGGTCCACCGGGGAGCTGTTTTTT. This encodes CASSDWDRSTGELFF.

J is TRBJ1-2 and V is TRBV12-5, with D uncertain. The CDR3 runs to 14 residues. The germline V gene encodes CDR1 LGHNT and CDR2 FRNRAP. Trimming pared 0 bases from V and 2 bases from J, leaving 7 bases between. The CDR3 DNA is TGTGCTAGTGGTTTGGTCGGGGTGAACTATGGCTACACCTTC. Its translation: CASGLVGVNYGYTF.

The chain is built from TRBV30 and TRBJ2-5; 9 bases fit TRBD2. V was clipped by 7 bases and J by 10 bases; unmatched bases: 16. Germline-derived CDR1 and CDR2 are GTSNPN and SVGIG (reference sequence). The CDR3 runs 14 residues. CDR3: CALEREATPGGQYF. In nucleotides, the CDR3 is TGTGCCTTAGAGCGGGAGGCGACTCCCGGGGGCCAGTACTTC.

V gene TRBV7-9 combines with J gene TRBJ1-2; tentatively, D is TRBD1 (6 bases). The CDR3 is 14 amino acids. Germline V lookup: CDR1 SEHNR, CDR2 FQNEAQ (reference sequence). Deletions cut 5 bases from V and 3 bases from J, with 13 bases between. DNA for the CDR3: TGTGCCAGCAGCCGAATAAACAGGGACTATGGCTACACCTTC. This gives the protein CASSRINRDYGYTF.

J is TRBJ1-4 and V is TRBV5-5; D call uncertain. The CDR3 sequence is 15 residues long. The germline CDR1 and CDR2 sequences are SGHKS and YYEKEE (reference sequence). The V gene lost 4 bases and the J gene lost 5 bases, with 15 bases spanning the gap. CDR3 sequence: CASSPSGNWNEKLFF. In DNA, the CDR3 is TGTGCCAGCAGCCCAAGCGGTAATTGGAATGAAAAACTGTTTTTT.

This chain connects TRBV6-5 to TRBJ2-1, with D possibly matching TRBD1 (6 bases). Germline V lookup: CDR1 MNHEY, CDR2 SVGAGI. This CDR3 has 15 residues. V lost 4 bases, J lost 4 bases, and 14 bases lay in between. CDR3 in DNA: TGTGCCAGCAGTTTCACAGGGCTCCCGTACAATGAGCAGTTCTTC. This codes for CASSFTGLPYNEQFF.

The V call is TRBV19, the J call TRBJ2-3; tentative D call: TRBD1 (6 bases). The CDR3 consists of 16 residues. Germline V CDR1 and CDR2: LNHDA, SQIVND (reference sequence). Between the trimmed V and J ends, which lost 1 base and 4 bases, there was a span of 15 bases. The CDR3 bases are TGTGCCAGTAGTATAGCAGGCAGGGGAAGGTCAGATACGCAGTATTTT. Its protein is CASSIAGRGRSDTQYF.

The CDR3 protein is CAWSVGDLRQPQHF. CDR3 nucleotide sequence: TGTGCCTGGAGTGTGGGAGACCTTCGGCAGCCCCAGCATTTT. The V gene is TRBV30, the J gene TRBJ1-5; D is uncertain. The CDR3 consists of 14 residues. Germline-derived CDR1 and CDR2 are GTSNPN and SVGIG (reference sequence). Trimming took 0 bases from V and 7 from J, leaving 13 bases between them.

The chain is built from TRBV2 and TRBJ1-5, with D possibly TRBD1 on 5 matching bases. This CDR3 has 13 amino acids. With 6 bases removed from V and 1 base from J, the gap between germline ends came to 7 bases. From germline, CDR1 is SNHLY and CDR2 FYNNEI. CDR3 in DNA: TGTGCCAGCAGAGGGGAAAGCAATCAGCCCCAGCATTTT. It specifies CASRGESNQPQHF.

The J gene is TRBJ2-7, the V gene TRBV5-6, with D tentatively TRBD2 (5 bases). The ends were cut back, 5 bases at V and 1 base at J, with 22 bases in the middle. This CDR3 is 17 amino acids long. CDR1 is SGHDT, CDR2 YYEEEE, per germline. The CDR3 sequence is CASSPRVDWRNSYEQYF. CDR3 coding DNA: TGTGCCAGCAGTCCACGAGTCGACTGGAGGAATTCCTACGAGCAGTACTTC.

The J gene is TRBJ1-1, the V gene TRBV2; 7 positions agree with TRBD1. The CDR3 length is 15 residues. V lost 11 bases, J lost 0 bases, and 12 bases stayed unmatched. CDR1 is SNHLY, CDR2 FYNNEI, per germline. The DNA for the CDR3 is TGTGCCCTCATCGGGGCGGGACAGATGAACACTGAAGCTTTCTTT. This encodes CALIGAGQMNTEAFF.

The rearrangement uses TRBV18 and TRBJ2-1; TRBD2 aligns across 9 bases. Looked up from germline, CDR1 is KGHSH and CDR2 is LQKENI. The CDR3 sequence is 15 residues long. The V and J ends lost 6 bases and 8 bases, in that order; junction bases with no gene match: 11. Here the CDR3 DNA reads TGTGCCAGCTCCGGCGCGGGAGGGTTATTAGATGAGCAGTTCTTC. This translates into CASSGAGGLLDEQFF.

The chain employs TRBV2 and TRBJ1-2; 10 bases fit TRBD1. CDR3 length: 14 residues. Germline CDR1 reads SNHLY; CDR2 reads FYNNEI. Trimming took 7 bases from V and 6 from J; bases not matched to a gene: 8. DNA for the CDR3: TGTGCCAGCATTCATGACAGGGGGCGGGATGGCTACACCTTC. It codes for CASIHDRGRDGYTF.

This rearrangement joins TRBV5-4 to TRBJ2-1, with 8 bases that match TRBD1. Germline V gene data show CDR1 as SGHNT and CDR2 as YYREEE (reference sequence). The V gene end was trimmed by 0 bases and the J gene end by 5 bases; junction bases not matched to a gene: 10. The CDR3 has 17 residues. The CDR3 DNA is TGTGCCAGCAGCTTGGAAAGGCGGGACAGGCGGAACAATGAGCAGTTCTTC. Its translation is CASSLERRDRRNNEQFF.

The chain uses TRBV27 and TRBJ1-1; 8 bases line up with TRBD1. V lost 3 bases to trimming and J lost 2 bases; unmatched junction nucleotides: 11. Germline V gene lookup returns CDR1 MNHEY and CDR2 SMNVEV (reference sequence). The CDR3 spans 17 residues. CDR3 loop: CASSFRQGFRTNTEAFF. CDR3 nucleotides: TGTGCCAGCAGTTTCCGACAGGGGTTCCGTACCAACACTGAAGCTTTCTTT.

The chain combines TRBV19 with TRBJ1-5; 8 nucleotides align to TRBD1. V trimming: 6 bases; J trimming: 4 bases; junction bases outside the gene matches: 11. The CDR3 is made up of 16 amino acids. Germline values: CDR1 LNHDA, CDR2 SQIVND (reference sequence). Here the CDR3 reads CASRETGTGQNQPQHF. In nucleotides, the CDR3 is TGTGCCAGTAGAGAGACGGGGACAGGACAAAATCAGCCCCAGCATTTT.

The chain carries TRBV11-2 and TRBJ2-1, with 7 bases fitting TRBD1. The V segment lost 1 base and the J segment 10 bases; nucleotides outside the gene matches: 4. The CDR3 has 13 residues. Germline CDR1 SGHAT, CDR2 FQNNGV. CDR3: CASSLVRGGEQFF. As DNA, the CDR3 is TGTGCCAGCAGCTTAGTGCGAGGGGGCGAGCAGTTCTTC. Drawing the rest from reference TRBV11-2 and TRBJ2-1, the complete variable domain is EAGVAQSPRYKIIEKRQSVAFWCNPISGHATLYWYQQILGQGPKLLIQFQNNGVVDDSQLPKDRFSAERLKGVDSTLKIQPAKLEDSAVYLCASSLVRGGEQFFGPGTRLTVL.

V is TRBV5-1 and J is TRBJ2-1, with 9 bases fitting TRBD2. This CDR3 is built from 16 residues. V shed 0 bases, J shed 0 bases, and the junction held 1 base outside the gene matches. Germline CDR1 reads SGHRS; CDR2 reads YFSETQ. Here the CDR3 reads CASSLGLADSYNEQFF. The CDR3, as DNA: TGCGCCAGCAGCTTGGGACTAGCGGACTCCTACAATGAGCAGTTCTTC.

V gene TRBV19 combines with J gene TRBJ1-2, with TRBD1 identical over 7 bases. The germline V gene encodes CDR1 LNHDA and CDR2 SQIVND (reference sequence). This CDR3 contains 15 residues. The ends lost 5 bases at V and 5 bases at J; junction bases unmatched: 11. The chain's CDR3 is CASSPWTGIKYGYTF. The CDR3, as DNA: TGTGCCAGTAGTCCCTGGACAGGAATTAAGTATGGCTACACCTTC.

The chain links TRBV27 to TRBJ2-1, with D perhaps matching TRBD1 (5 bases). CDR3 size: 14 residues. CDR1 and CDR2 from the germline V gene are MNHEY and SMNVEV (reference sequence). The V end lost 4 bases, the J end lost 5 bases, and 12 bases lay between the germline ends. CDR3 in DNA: TGTGCCAGCAGTTCCGGAGACAGAAACAATGAGCAGTTCTTC. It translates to CASSSGDRNNEQFF.

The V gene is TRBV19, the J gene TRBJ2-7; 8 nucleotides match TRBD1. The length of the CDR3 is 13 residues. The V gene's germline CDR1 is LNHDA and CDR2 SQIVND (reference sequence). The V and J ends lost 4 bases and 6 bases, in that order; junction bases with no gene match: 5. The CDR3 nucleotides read TGTGCCAGTAGTACAGGGGGCACCGGCGAGCAGTACTTC. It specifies CASSTGGTGEQYF. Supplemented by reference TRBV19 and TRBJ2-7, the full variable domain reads DGGITQSPKYLFRKEGQNVTLSCEQNLNHDAMYWYRQDPGQGLRLIYYSQIVNDFQKGDIAEGYSVSREKKESFPLTVTSAQKNPTAFYLCASSTGGTGEQYFGPGTRLTVT.